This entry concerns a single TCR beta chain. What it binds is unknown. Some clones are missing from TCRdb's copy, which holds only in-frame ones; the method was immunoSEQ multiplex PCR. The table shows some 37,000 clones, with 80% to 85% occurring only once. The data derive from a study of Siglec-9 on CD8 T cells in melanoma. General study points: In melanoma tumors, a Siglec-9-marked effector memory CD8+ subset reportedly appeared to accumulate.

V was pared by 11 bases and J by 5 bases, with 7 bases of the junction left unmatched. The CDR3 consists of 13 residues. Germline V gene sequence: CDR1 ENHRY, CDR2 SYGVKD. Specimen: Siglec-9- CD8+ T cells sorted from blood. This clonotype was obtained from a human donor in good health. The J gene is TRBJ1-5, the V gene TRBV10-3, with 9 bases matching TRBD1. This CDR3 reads CAGGTGGDQPQHF. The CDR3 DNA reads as TGTGCCGGGGGAACAGGGGGCGATCAGCCCCAGCATTTT.